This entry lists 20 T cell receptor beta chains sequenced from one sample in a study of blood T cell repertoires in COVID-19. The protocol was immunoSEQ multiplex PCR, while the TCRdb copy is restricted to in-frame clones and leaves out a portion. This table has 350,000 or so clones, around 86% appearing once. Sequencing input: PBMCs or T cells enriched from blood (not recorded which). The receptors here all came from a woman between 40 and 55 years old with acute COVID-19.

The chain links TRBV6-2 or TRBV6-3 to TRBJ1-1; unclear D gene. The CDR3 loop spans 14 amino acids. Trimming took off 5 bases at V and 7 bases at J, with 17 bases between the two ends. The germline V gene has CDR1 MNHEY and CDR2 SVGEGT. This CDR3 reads CASSKGVLDIEAFF. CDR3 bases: TGTGCCAGCAGTAAGGGAGTTTTAGACATTGAAGCTTTCTTT.

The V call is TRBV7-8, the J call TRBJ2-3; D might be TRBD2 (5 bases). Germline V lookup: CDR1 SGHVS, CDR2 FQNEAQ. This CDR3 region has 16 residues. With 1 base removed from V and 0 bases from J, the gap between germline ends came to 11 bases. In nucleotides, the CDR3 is TGTGCCAGCAGCTTAGGAAGACTACTAAGCACAGATACGCAGTATTTT. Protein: CASSLGRLLSTDTQYF. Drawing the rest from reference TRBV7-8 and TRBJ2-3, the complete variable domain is GAGVSQSPRYKVAKRGQDVALRCDPISGHVSLFWYQQALGQGPEFLTYFQNEAQLDKSGLPSDRFFAERPEGSVSTLKIQRTQQEDSAVYLCASSLGRLLSTDTQYFGPGTRLTVL.

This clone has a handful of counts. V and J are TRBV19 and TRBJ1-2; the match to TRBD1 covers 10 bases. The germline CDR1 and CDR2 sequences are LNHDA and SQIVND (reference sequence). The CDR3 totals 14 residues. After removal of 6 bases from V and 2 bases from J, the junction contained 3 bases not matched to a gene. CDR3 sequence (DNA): TGTGCCAGTAGGGACAGGGGGGCCAACTATGGCTACACCTTC. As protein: CASRDRGANYGYTF. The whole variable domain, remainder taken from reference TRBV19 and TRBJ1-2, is DGGITQSPKYLFRKEGQNVTLSCEQNLNHDAMYWYRQDPGQGLRLIYYSQIVNDFQKGDIAEGYSVSREKKESFPLTVTSAQKNPTAFYLCASRDRGANYGYTFGSGTRLTVV.

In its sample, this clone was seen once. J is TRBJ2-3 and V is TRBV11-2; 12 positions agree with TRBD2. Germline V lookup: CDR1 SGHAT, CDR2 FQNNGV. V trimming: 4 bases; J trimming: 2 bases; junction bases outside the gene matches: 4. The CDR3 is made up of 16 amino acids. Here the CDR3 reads CASSSGLAGLTDTQYF. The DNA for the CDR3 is TGTGCCAGCAGCTCCGGACTAGCGGGGCTCACAGATACGCAGTATTTT. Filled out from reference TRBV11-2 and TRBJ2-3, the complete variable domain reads EAGVAQSPRYKIIEKRQSVAFWCNPISGHATLYWYQQILGQGPKLLIQFQNNGVVDDSQLPKDRFSAERLKGVDSTLKIQPAKLEDSAVYLCASSSGLAGLTDTQYFGPGTRLTVL.

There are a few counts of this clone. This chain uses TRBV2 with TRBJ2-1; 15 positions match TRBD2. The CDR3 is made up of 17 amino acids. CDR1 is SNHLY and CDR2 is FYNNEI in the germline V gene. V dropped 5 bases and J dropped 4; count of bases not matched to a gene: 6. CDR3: CASSTGTSGGWYNEQFF. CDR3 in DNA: TGTGCCAGCAGTACTGGGACTAGCGGGGGGTGGTACAATGAGCAGTTCTTC.

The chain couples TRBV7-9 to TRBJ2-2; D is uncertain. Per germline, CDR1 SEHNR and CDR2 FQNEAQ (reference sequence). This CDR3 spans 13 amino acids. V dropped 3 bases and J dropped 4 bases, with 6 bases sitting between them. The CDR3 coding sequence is TGTGCCAGCAGCTTCGTGGCCACCGGGGAGCTGTTTTTT. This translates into CASSFVATGELFF.

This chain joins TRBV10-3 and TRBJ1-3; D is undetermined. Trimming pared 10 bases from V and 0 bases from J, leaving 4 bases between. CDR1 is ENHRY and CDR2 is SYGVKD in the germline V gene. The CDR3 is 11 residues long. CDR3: CATGSGNTIYF. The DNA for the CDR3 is TGTGCCACCGGCTCTGGAAACACCATATATTTT.

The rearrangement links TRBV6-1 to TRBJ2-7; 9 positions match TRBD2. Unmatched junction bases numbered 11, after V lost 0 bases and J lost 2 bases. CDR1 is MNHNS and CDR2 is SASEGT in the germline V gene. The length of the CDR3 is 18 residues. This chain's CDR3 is CASSEASLWLAGTYEQYF. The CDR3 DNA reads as TGTGCCAGCAGTGAAGCGTCCCTCTGGCTAGCGGGGACCTACGAGCAGTACTTC.

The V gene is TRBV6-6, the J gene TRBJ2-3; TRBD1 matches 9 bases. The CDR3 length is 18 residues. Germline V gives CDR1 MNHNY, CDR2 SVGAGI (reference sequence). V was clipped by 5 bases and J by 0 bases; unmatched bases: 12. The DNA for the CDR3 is TGTGCCAGCAGTCTACGGGGACAGGGCCGATCTAGCACAGATACGCAGTATTTT. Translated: CASSLRGQGRSSTDTQYF.

CDR3 amino acids: CASQTGASGNTIYF. DNA for the CDR3: TGTGCCAGCCAAACAGGGGCCTCTGGAAACACCATATATTTT. This chain connects TRBV9 to TRBJ1-3; TRBD1 agrees at 7 bases. The CDR3 has 14 amino acids. V lost 7 bases and J lost 0; bases outside the gene matches: 4. Germline V lookup: CDR1 SGDLS, CDR2 YYNGEE.

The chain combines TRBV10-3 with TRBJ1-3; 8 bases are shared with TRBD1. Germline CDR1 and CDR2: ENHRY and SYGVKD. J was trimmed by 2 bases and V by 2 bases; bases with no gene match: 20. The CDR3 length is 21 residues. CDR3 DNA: TGTGCCATCAGTGAGCCCCGGAAGGGTTCAGGCAGGGGGCTGGCTGGAAACACCATATATTTT. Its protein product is CAISEPRKGSGRGLAGNTIYF.

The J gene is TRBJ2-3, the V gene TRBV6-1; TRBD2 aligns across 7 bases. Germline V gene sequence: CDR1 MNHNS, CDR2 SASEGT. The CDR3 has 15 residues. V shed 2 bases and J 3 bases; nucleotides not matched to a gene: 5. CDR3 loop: CASSESGTGTDTQYF. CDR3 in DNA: TGTGCCAGCAGTGAAAGCGGGACCGGTACAGATACGCAGTATTTT.

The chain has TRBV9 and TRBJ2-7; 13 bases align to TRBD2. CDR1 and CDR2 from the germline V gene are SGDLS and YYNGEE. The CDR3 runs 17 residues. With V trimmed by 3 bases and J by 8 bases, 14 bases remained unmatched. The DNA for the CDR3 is TGTGCCAGCAGCGCACCACTGGGACTAGCGGGGCAAACCCAGCAGTACTTC. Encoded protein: CASSAPLGLAGQTQQYF.

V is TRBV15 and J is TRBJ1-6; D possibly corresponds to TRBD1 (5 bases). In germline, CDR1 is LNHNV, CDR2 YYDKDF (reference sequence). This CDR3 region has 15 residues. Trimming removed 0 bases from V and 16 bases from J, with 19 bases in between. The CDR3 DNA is TGTGCCACCAGCAGAGATGGGGGGGGAACCAACCATCTCCACTTT. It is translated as CATSRDGGGTNHLHF.

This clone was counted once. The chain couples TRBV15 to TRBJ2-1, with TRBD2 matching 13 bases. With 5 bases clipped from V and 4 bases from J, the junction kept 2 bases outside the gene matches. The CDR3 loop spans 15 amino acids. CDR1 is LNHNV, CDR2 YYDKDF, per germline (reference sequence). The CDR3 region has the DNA TGTGCCACCAGCCGGACTAGCGGGAGTTACAATGAGCAGTTCTTC. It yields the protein CATSRTSGSYNEQFF.

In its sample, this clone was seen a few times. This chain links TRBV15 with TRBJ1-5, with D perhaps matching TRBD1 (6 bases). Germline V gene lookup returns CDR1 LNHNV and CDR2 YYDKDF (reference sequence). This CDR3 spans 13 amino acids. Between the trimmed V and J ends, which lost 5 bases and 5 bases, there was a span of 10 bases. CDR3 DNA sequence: TGTGCCACCAGCCGGGACACCGATCAGCCCCAGCATTTT. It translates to CATSRDTDQPQHF.

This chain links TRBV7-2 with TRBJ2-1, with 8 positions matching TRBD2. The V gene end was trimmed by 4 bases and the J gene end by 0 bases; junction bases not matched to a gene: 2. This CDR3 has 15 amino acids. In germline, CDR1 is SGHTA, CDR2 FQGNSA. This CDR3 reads CASSSTSGSYNEQFF. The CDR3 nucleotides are TGTGCCAGCAGCTCCACTAGCGGCTCCTACAATGAGCAGTTCTTC.

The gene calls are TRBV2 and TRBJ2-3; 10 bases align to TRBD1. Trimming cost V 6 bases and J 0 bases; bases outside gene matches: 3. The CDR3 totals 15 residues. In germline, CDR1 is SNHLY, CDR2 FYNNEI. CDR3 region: CASSKGQGSTDTQYF. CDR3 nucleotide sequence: TGTGCCAGCAGCAAGGGACAGGGGAGCACAGATACGCAGTATTTT.

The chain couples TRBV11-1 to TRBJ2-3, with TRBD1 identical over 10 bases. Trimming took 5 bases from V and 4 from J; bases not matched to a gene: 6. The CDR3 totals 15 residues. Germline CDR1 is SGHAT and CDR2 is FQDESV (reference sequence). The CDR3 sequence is CASSPDRGLADTQYF. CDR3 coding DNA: TGTGCCAGCAGCCCAGACAGGGGGCTTGCAGATACGCAGTATTTT.

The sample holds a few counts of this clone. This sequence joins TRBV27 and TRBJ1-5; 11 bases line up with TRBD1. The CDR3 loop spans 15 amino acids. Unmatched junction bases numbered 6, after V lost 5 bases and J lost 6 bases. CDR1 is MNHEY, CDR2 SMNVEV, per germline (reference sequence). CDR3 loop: CASSTGQGAIQPQHF. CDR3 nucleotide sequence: TGTGCCAGCAGTACCGGACAGGGGGCGATTCAGCCCCAGCATTTT.